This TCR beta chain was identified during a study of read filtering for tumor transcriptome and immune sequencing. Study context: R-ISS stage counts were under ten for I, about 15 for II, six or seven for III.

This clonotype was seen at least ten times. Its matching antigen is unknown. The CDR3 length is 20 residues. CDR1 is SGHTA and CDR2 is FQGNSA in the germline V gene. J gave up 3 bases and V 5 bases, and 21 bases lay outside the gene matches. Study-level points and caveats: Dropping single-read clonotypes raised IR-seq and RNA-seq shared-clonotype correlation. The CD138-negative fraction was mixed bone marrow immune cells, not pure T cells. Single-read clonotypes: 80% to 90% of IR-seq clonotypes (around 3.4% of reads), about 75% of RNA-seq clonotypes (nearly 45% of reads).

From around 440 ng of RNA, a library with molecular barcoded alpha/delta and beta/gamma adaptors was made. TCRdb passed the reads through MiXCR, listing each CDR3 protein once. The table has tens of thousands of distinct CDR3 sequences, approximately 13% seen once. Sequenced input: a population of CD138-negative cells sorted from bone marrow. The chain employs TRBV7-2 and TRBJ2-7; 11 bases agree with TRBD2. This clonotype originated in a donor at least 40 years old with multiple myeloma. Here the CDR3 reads CASSHYRVGTSGFVHYEQYF. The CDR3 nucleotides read TGTGCCAGCAGCCATTATCGAGTAGGGACTAGCGGATTTGTGCACTACGAGCAGTACTTC.